The next 8 T cell receptor beta chains were all read from a single sample in a study of shared clonotypes between healthy human individuals. The method was immunoSEQ multiplex PCR; TCRdb's version includes in-frame clones alone and lacks a portion of them. The data hold roughly 2.5 million clones, with more than 90% observed a single time. Sequenced sample: naive CD4+ T cells sorted from blood. This sample's subset: CD45RA+ positively selected. These receptors all come from a man between 18 and 35 years old in good health.

This rearrangement joins TRBV14 to TRBJ1-6; D gene unclear. Germline V gene data show CDR1 as SGHDN and CDR2 as FVKESK. The CDR3 sequence is 14 residues long. Trimming removed 2 bases from V and 7 bases from J, with 9 bases in between. CDR3 DNA: TGTGCCAGCAGCCAATTCCTTGTGAATTCACCCCTCCACTTT. Protein: CASSQFLVNSPLHF.

This chain links TRBV30 with TRBJ1-1, with 10 bases matching TRBD1. V lost 2 bases, J lost 11 bases, and 11 bases stayed unmatched. CDR1 is GTSNPN and CDR2 is SVGIG in the germline V gene (reference sequence). The CDR3 runs 14 residues. The CDR3 DNA sequence: TGTGCCTGGAGTCGAAAGGGACAGGGGATTTTGGCTTTCTTT. Encoded protein: CAWSRKGQGILAFF. The variable domain in full, completed from reference TRBV30 and TRBJ1-1, reads SQTIHQWPATLVQPVGSPLSLECTVEGTSNPNLYWYRQAAGRGLQLLFYSVGIGQISSEVPQNLSASRPQDRQFILSSKKLLLSDSGFYLCAWSRKGQGILAFFGQGTRLTVV.

The chain is built from TRBV5-1 and TRBJ1-2; D is unclear. Germline V gives CDR1 SGHRS, CDR2 YFSETQ. This CDR3 has 15 residues. V was cut by 4 bases and J by 4 bases, with 17 bases left in between. Here the CDR3 reads CASSQDVSNLYGYTF. DNA of the CDR3: TGCGCCAGCAGCCAGGACGTCTCGAACCTCTATGGCTACACCTTC. The full variable domain, with the rest looked up from reference TRBV5-1 and TRBJ1-2, is KAGVTQTPRYLIKTRGQQVTLSCSPISGHRSVSWYQQTPGQGLQFLFEYFSETQRNKGNFPGRFSGRQFSNSRSEMNVSTLELGDSALYLCASSQDVSNLYGYTFGSGTRLTVV.

V is TRBV2 and J is TRBJ2-5; 12 bases fit TRBD2. The V segment lost 1 base and the J segment 5 bases; nucleotides outside the gene matches: 5. This CDR3 is built from 16 residues. In germline, CDR1 is SNHLY, CDR2 FYNNEI. DNA for the CDR3: TGTGCCAGCAGTGAAGTAGGACTAGCGGGATTCGAGACCCAGTACTTC. Translated: CASSEVGLAGFETQYF.

This chain connects TRBV18 to TRBJ2-1; D is unresolved. Germline V gene data show CDR1 as KGHSH and CDR2 as LQKENI. V was clipped by 0 bases and J by 7 bases, with 7 bases between them. The CDR3 contains 13 residues. The CDR3 loop reads CASSPPNQNEQFF. Written as DNA, the CDR3 is TGTGCCAGCTCACCACCCAATCAAAATGAGCAGTTCTTC.

This sequence joins TRBV6-5 and TRBJ1-1; weak D call: TRBD1 (5 bases). CDR1 and CDR2 from the germline V gene are MNHEY and SVGAGI. CDR3 length: 14 amino acids. V gave up 5 bases and J gave up 8 bases, with 18 bases separating them. The CDR3 sequence: CASSRPPTGGEAFF. CDR3 DNA sequence: TGTGCCAGCAGTCGCCCTCCCACAGGAGGGGAAGCTTTCTTT.

This sequence joins TRBV10-3 and TRBJ2-2; tentatively, D is TRBD2 (6 bases). V was pared by 3 bases and J by 4 bases, with 12 bases between. Germline CDR1 reads ENHRY; CDR2 reads SYGVKD. This CDR3 contains 15 residues. DNA for the CDR3: TGTGCCATCAGTGAAGCTTCGGGACTCACCGGGGAGCTGTTTTTT. Its protein product is CAISEASGLTGELFF.

The CDR3 region has the DNA TGTGCCACCAGCAGAGAAAAGGTGGGGGAGACCCAGTACTTC. Amino acid sequence: CATSREKVGETQYF. The chain uses TRBV15 and TRBJ2-5; no clear D. Trimming removed 0 bases from V and 5 bases from J, with 10 bases in between. The CDR3 contains 14 residues. In germline, CDR1 is LNHNV, CDR2 YYDKDF (reference sequence).